This TCR beta chain was documented in a study of blood T cell repertoires in COVID-19. Study background: COVID-19 samples from acute and convalescent phases originated in the United States, Italy and Spain.

This clone was seen just once. Germline CDR1 reads LNHDA; CDR2 reads SQIVND (reference sequence). Trimming took off 3 bases at V and 2 bases at J, with 10 bases between the two ends. The CDR3 runs to 15 residues. Original analysis: From reference gene primer amplification, estimates of nucleated cell counts were derived. Method: immunoSEQ multiplex PCR; TCRdb's copy keeps in-frame clones and lacks some. V, J and clone size derive from that table, while D and trimming were established from the DNA sequence. Counted here are a few hundred thousand clones, more than 70% occurring once; the ten biggest clones make up roughly 6%.

This sequence originates from a young woman with COVID-19, enrolled during active disease. The gene calls are TRBV19 and TRBJ1-4, with a possible D match to TRBD1 (6 bases). Sequences were obtained from peripheral blood. This CDR3 is CASSMLTGTNEKLFF. In DNA, the CDR3 is TGTGCCAGTAGTATGTTGACAGGCACTAATGAAAAACTGTTTTTT.